This TCR beta chain was observed in a study of T cell responses to AZD1222 COVID-19 vaccine. Study outcomes and limitations: Repertoire sampling happened only post peak T cell response. Clonal diversity may have been underestimated in mostly white British donors.

By sample fraction, this clone is medium-sized. Antigen specificity is unknown. TCRdb keeps only in-frame clones here, not all; method: immunoSEQ multiplex PCR. The table has tens of thousands of clones, approximately 86% seen once. Losses at the gene ends were 4 bases for V and 4 bases for J; bases not matched to a gene: 6. CDR1 SGDLS and CDR2 YYNGEE come from the germline V gene. The CDR3 length is 14 residues. The chain has TRBV9 and TRBJ2-7; 9 bases line up with TRBD2. Here the sequenced sample was peripheral blood, taken on day 0 of AZD1222 vaccination. The TCR sequence derives from an adult in good health. The CDR3, as DNA: TGTGCCAGCAGCTTAGCGGGGGAGGCGTACGAGCAGTACTTC. Translated, it gives CASSLAGEAYEQYF.